Below, 9 T cell receptor beta chains from the same sample are listed, as sequenced in a study of shared clonotypes between healthy human individuals. The naive CD8 fraction comprised CD45RO-negative cells positively selected for CCR7 and excluded terminally differentiated effector memory CD45RA+ cells. Some clones are missing from TCRdb's copy, which holds only in-frame ones; the method was immunoSEQ multiplex PCR. The sample records 2 million to 2.5 million clones, approximately 94% being singletons. The material sequenced was naive CD8+ T cells sorted from blood. The receptor set was obtained from a man between 18 and 35 years old in good health.

This clone was picked up one time. The chain joins TRBV6-1 to TRBJ1-1, with D unresolved. Trimming shortened V by 0 bases and J by 10 bases, and 9 bases separated the two germline ends. Germline V gives CDR1 MNHNS, CDR2 SASEGT. There are 12 residues in the CDR3. Written as DNA, the CDR3 is TGTGCCAGCAGTGAAGCGGTAGTTGGAGCTTTCTTT. Translation gives CASSEAVVGAFF.

This clone showed up just once. The chain uses TRBV4-1 and TRBJ1-6; no firm D call. Germline V gives CDR1 MGHRA, CDR2 YSYEKL. The CDR3 sequence is 17 residues long. Between the trimmed V and J ends, which lost 3 bases and 2 bases, there was a span of 14 bases. This CDR3 is CASSQEVWYPYNSPLHF. The CDR3 bases are TGCGCCAGCAGCCAGGAGGTTTGGTACCCCTATAATTCACCCCTCCACTTT.

This clone was found a few times. The chain carries TRBV25-1 and TRBJ2-2, with 7 bases aligning to TRBD2. This CDR3 spans 18 amino acids. The V gene end was trimmed by 0 bases and the J gene end by 3 bases; junction bases not matched to a gene: 10. The germline V gene has CDR1 MGHDK and CDR2 SYGVNS. The CDR3 protein is CASSEYGDREEHTGELFF. The CDR3 coding sequence is TGTGCCAGCAGTGAATACGGGGATCGGGAGGAACACACCGGGGAGCTGTTTTTT.

The chain uses TRBV9 and TRBJ2-5; TRBD2 agrees at 7 bases. CDR1 and CDR2 (germline): SGDLS, YYNGEE. Germline trimming cut 4 bases from V and 5 bases from J; bases unmatched to any gene: 8. This CDR3 is 14 amino acids long. Here the CDR3 DNA reads TGTGCCAGCAGCTTCAGCGGGAACGAGGAGACCCAGTACTTC. This encodes CASSFSGNEETQYF.

This chain links TRBV2 with TRBJ2-5; 7 bases align to TRBD2. The CDR3 covers 16 residues. Germline trimming cut 5 bases from V and 2 bases from J; bases unmatched to any gene: 11. Per the germline V gene, CDR1 is SNHLY and CDR2 is FYNNEI. The CDR3 protein is CASSPLLEGGQETQYF. The CDR3 nucleotides are TGTGCCAGCAGTCCCCTATTAGAGGGAGGGCAAGAGACCCAGTACTTC.

The chain has TRBV7-6 and TRBJ2-7; the D gene is possibly TRBD1 (6 bases). The V end lost 5 bases, the J end lost 5 bases, and 19 bases lay between the germline ends. CDR1 and CDR2 (germline): SGHVS, FNYEAQ. The CDR3 loop spans 15 amino acids. As DNA, the CDR3 is TGTGCCAGCAGCCATGGACAGATGGGGACCAACGAGCAGTACTTC. This codes for CASSHGQMGTNEQYF. Complete variable domain (other parts from reference TRBV7-6 and TRBJ2-7): GAGVSQSPRYKVTKRGQDVALRCDPISGHVSLYWYRQALGQGPEFLTYFNYEAQQDKSGLPNDRFSAERPEGSISTLTIQRTEQRDSAMYRCASSHGQMGTNEQYFGPGTRLTVT.

The V and J genes are TRBV7-9 and TRBJ2-1; D remains ambiguous. Germline values: CDR1 SEHNR, CDR2 FQNEAQ (reference sequence). This CDR3 is built from 13 residues. V lost 2 bases, J lost 7 bases, and 9 bases lay in between. The CDR3 loop reads CASSLTEKNEQFF. The CDR3 DNA reads TGTGCCAGCAGCTTAACCGAGAAAAATGAGCAGTTCTTC.

The chain uses TRBV9 and TRBJ2-3, with TRBD1 as a possible D gene (6 bases). CDR1 is SGDLS, CDR2 YYNGEE, per germline. The CDR3 is 15 amino acids. Trimming shortened V by 9 bases and J by 0 bases, and 17 bases separated the two germline ends. Written as DNA, the CDR3 is TGTGCCAAAAGGACAGCCCTTTCTAGCACAGATACGCAGTATTTT. Translation gives CAKRTALSSTDTQYF.

The chain is built from TRBV6-5 and TRBJ2-1; D is unclear. V lost 0 bases and J lost 9, with 12 bases in between. Germline loops: CDR1 MNHEY, CDR2 SVGAGI. The CDR3 runs 14 residues. The CDR3: CASSYSSEAAEQFF. The CDR3 bases are TGTGCCAGCAGTTACTCTTCCGAGGCCGCTGAGCAGTTCTTC.